The sequence of this T cell receptor beta chain was determined in a study of blood T cell repertoires in COVID-19. As for the study in general: From the United States, Italy and Spain came samples of acute and convalescent COVID-19. The analysed material was cDNA or gDNA that came from T cells, B-cell-depleted T cells, or PBMCs.

The CDR3 totals 13 residues. Germline CDR1 and CDR2: MRHNA and SNTAGT. V was pared by 3 bases and J by 6 bases, with 6 bases between. Original methodology: Reference gene primer amplification in the assay estimated nucleated cell counts. The table came from immunoSEQ multiplex PCR; TCRdb's copy has only in-frame clones and leaves some out. That table gives V, J and clone size, and the DNA gave D and trimming. The sample yields roughly 250,000 clones, approximately 89% seen once. The chain links TRBV6-4 to TRBJ1-6; no reliable D call. Sequenced material: peripheral blood. This TCR was recovered from a man aged 40-55 years who had recovered from COVID-19. The DNA of the CDR3 is TGTGCCAGCAGTGAAATCCGTAATTCACCCCTCCACTTT. Translating it yields CASSEIRNSPLHF.